Sequencing of this T cell receptor beta chain was carried out in a study of Graves' ophthalmopathy and Graves' hyperthyroidism (dated 2018 in TCRdb). About the study as a whole: Peripheral blood was collected before any treatment was given, at the time of initial diagnosis. T-cell repertoires of thyroid tissue and blood were compared in six or seven hyperthyroidism patients. A discovery set of 100 patients (43 ophthalmopathy, 57 stable hyperthyroidism) was enrolled to explore V-J signatures distinguishing ophthalmopathy from hyperthyroidism. Following sampling, methimazole starting at 30 mg daily was administered to hyperthyroidism patients, and high-dose intravenous methylprednisolone was administered to ophthalmopathy patients. In total, 120 to 150 blood samples were TCR-sequenced: approximately 40 ophthalmopathy, under 80 hyperthyroidism and 17 hyperthyroidism-to-ophthalmopathy patients. The study used TCR beta repertoire signatures to distinguish Graves' ophthalmopathy from Graves' hyperthyroidism and to predict progression to ophthalmopathy. For independent validation, a separate cohort was made up of approximately 19 hyperthyroidism patients plus 17 patients who later progressed from hyperthyroidism to ophthalmopathy.

Patients with ophthalmopathy had moderately to severely active disease, with a Clinical Activity Score of 3 or more, a NOSPECS grade of 4 or more, and a disease duration of less than 3 months. Patients were excluded if they had other autoimmune diseases, uncontrolled infections, pregnancy or lactation. Clinical symptoms, serum thyroxine, TRAb, thyroid ultrasound and orbital computed tomography formed the basis of the diagnosis. Ficoll-Paque density gradient centrifugation was used to isolate PBMCs from approximately 10 ml of fresh peripheral blood. Trizol reagent was used to extract the total RNA, and its quality was then checked on an Agilent 2100 Bioanalyzer. The research as a whole found: Sample size was not predetermined statistically, and investigators were not blinded to group allocation. Most expanded thyroid clonotypes with frequency above 0.001 were also detected in blood, suggesting blood repertoires may reflect the thyroid immune response. In validation, the model predicted ophthalmopathy progression with more than 55% sensitivity and around 72% specificity; 12 predicted patients were CT-confirmed with GO in a median of around 6 months. In cross-validation, the 13-signature model distinguished ophthalmopathy from stable hyperthyroidism with less than 90% sensitivity and about 81% specificity, while in the test set the corresponding values were about 80% and 75%.

Worth noting for this clonotype: The target of this receptor is not known. No qualities accompany the bases; no much larger clone lies one base away.

TCR beta CDR3 regions were amplified from RNA transcripts for repertoire sequencing. The first round was an RT-PCR using HTBI primers with the Qiagen OneStep RT-PCR kit, and this first round was followed by a second-round multiplex PCR, then size selection and purification. Libraries were sequenced paired-end with 100 bp reads on an Illumina HiSeq2000. On the authors' methods: SOAPnuke was used to process the reads, removing any read that contained adapters or uncalled bases, had a mean Phred below 15, or lacked an exact match to the constant primer or identifier. COPE v1.2.5 was used to merge high-quality paired reads. Unique nucleotide sequences were defined as clonotypes and aligned to IMGT TRB V, D and J references using MiTCR v1.1. The analysis was limited to V-J combinations with a frequency above 0.0001, which together covered roughly 99% of the repertoires. A TCR clonal expansion and chaos score per V-J combination was defined as the ratio of F50 clonal expansion to chaos observed in the TCRdist matrix. Welch's t-statistics and random forest were used to narrow the features down to over ten V-J combinations, which were then fed into a naive Bayes classifier. The Morisita-Horn index was used to measure how similar the thyroid and blood repertoires were. TCRdb trimmed the raw reads at Q25, called clones with MiXCR and kept productive beta chains. Each CDR3 protein gets just one entry, which takes the most common genes and DNA from the rows behind it. The V and J calls, along with clone size, are taken from TCRdb and not from the paper's own processing. The sample table lists almost 750,000 distinct CDR3 sequences, 35% to 50% of them with a count of one. 44% of the sample goes to the ten largest clones.

V is pared back by 0 bases and J by 6 bases, with 8 bases lying between the germline termini. CDR1 and CDR2 (DFQATT, SNEGSKA) derive from the germline V gene (reference sequence). Inclusive of the bounding cysteine and phenylalanine, the CDR3 is 13 residues long. Only the CDR3 portion is preserved as DNA: 39 bases, with reading frame beginning at the first base. This sequence originates from an adult man with Graves' ophthalmopathy. The specimen was peripheral blood. The sequence links TRBV20-1 to TRBJ2-2; the D gene is not confidently resolved. The sequenced DNA is TGCAGTGCTAGAGATGTGAAATCCGGGGAGCTGTTTTTT. This encodes CSARDVKSGELFF.